The clone carrying this T cell receptor (beta chain) came up many times. What it binds is not known. This record comes from a study of regulatory T cells in long-lasting Graves disease. The study's findings and limits: Newly diagnosed patients shared about a thousand public clonotypes; persistent patients shared some 2,600. Persistent disease preferred TRBV28, TRBJ1-2 and TRBJ2-5. Patients whose Graves' disease persisted exhibited lower TCR diversity than those newly diagnosed.

Specified time point: newly diagnosed GD, antithyroid drugs for less than 3 months. Construction of the TCR library relied on RNA isolated from PBMCs. Arm-PCR of CDR3 regions and iRepertoire HTBI primers were the basis on which TCR beta libraries were built. TCRdb recomputed calls from the multiplex PCR reads with MiXCR, one row per CDR3 protein. The sample lists about half a million distinct CDR3 sequences, 12% seen once, with roughly 8.9% in the top ten. Trimming left V 3 bases short and J 0 bases short, with 18 bases between. CDR3 length: 19 amino acids. Per the germline V gene, CDR1 is SEHNR and CDR2 is FQNEAQ (reference sequence). These same records also appear under a second study, on T cells in Graves' hyperthyroidism and ophthalmopathy.

The J gene is TRBJ2-6, the V gene TRBV7-9, with D perhaps TRBD1 (10 bases). The receptor was derived from a woman aged 25-40 years with Graves disease. The sample here was peripheral blood mononuclear cells (PBMCs), taken at new diagnosis, from a patient treated with antithyroid drugs. The CDR3 loop is CASSFLAGQGISGANVLTF. The CDR3 DNA is TGTGCCAGCAGCTTCCTAGCGGGACAGGGGATCTCTGGGGCCAACGTCCTGACTTTC. The variable domain in full, completed from reference TRBV7-9 and TRBJ2-6, reads DTGVSQNPRHKITKRGQNVTFRCDPISEHNRLYWYRQTLGQGPEFLTYFQNEAQLEKSRLLSDRFSAERPKGSFSTLEIQRTEQGDSAMYLCASSFLAGQGISGANVLTFGAGSRLTVL.